One sample yielded the 26 T cell receptor beta chains listed below, sequenced in a study of CD8 T cells in Susac syndrome. cDNA came from around 0.5 to 1 ug RNA primed by random hexamers. TCRdb recomputed calls from the immunoSEQ multiplex PCR reads with MiXCR, one row per CDR3 protein. The table lists 150,000 to 250,000 distinct CDR3 sequences, about 95% of them singletons. The specimen was CD4+ T cells from PBMCs. The receptor source for this set is a human donor with multiple sclerosis.

The genes are TRBV12-3 or TRBV12-4 and TRBJ2-3; either TRBD1 or TRBD2 may supply D (5 bases each). Trimming removed 5 bases at V and 5 bases at J, with 17 bases between. This CDR3 comprises 15 residues. CDR3 loop: CASSLRDGYEDTQYF. The CDR3 nucleotides are TGTGCCAGCAGTCTCAGGGACGGGTATGAAGATACGCAGTATTTT.

The V and J genes are TRBV20-1 and TRBJ1-2, with TRBD1 as a possible D gene (5 bases). Germline CDR1 DFQATT, CDR2 SNEGSKA (reference sequence). The V and J ends lost 1 base and 4 bases respectively, with 13 bases between them. This CDR3 is 14 amino acids long. CDR3 coding DNA: TGCAGTGCTAGAGGTGTTCAGGGACCCTATGGCTACACCTTC. Residues: CSARGVQGPYGYTF.

The rearrangement links TRBV30 to TRBJ1-1, with D possibly being TRBD1 (5 bases). Germline lookup yields CDR1 GTSNPN and CDR2 SVGIG (reference sequence). The CDR3 spans 12 residues. Deletions cut 5 bases from V and 4 bases from J, with 11 bases between. The CDR3 here is CAWGAGITEAFF. CDR3 bases: TGTGCCTGGGGGGCAGGGATCACTGAAGCTTTCTTT.

This chain connects TRBV27 to TRBJ1-1; maybe TRBD1 (6 bases). The V and J ends lost 2 bases and 3 bases respectively, with 10 bases between them. Germline CDR1 reads MNHEY; CDR2 reads SMNVEV (reference sequence). There are 14 residues in the CDR3. The CDR3 nucleotides are TGTGCCAGCAGTTTAGCACAGGGCTACACTGAAGCTTTCTTT. It translates to CASSLAQGYTEAFF.

V usage is TRBV20-1 and J usage is TRBJ2-5, with 9 bases matching TRBD2. The CDR3 extends over 13 amino acids. V was pared by 5 bases and J by 4 bases, with 5 bases of the junction left unmatched. The V gene's germline CDR1 is DFQATT and CDR2 SNEGSKA (reference sequence). The CDR3 DNA sequence: TGCAGTGCTGCAGCGGGAGGTCGAGAGACCCAGTACTTC. Translating gives CSAAAGGRETQYF.

This chain links TRBV23-1 with TRBJ2-3; D not resolved. TRBV23-1 is an ORF, and what it does is uncertain. Trimming shortened V by 4 bases and J by 6 bases, and 5 bases separated the two germline ends. The CDR3 loop spans 11 amino acids. CDR3 in amino acids: CASSRQDTQYF. Here the CDR3 DNA reads TGCGCCAGCAGTCGGCAGGATACGCAGTATTTT.

The chain uses TRBV29-1 and TRBJ1-1, with a tentative D call TRBD1 (5 bases). The germline V gene has CDR1 SQVTM and CDR2 ANQGSEA. The CDR3 contains 13 residues. With 4 bases removed from V and 3 bases from J, the gap between germline ends came to 12 bases. The CDR3 sequence: CSVANLGDTEAFF. CDR3 coding DNA: TGCAGCGTTGCGAACCTGGGGGACACTGAAGCTTTCTTT.

The V gene is TRBV5-1, the J gene TRBJ2-3; 16 nucleotides align to TRBD2. In germline, CDR1 is SGHRS, CDR2 YFSETQ. This CDR3 has 16 residues. The V gene end was trimmed by 3 bases and the J gene end by 6 bases; junction bases not matched to a gene: 4. The CDR3 sequence: CASSYGTSGGADTQYF. The CDR3 DNA follows: TGCGCCAGCAGCTACGGGACTAGCGGGGGGGCGGATACGCAGTATTTT. Full variable domain (rest looked up from reference TRBV5-1 and TRBJ2-3): KAGVTQTPRYLIKTRGQQVTLSCSPISGHRSVSWYQQTPGQGLQFLFEYFSETQRNKGNFPGRFSGRQFSNSRSEMNVSTLELGDSALYLCASSYGTSGGADTQYFGPGTRLTVL.

V is TRBV12-5 and J is TRBJ2-5; D is uncertain. V was pared by 7 bases and J by 9 bases, with 21 bases between. Germline values: CDR1 LGHNT, CDR2 FRNRAP. The CDR3 is made up of 14 amino acids. The DNA for the CDR3 is TGTGCTAGTGCTCTCCCCGGGCGGCCGGCGGCCCAGTACTTC. The encoded protein is CASALPGRPAAQYF.

The V and J genes are TRBV27 and TRBJ2-7; no firm D call. CDR3 size: 12 residues. Germline lookup yields CDR1 MNHEY and CDR2 SMNVEV (reference sequence). Trimming cost V 9 bases and J 6 bases, with 15 bases left between them. The CDR3 region is CASSPFFIEQYF. The CDR3 nucleotides are TGTGCCAGTTCCCCCTTCTTCATCGAGCAGTACTTC.

The V call is TRBV30, the J call TRBJ2-3; the match to TRBD2 covers 10 bases. V lost 8 bases to trimming and J lost 3 bases; unmatched junction nucleotides: 11. Per germline, CDR1 GTSNPN and CDR2 SVGIG (reference sequence). This CDR3 comprises 15 residues. As DNA, the CDR3 is TGTGCCGAGACCCGAGCGGGGGGGGAAACAGATACGCAGTATTTT. Translating gives CAETRAGGETDTQYF.

The CDR3 region is CASSQEQRGYTF. The CDR3 DNA follows: TGTGCCAGCAGCCAAGAGCAAAGGGGCTACACCTTC. The chain couples TRBV3-1 to TRBJ1-2; D is undetermined. The CDR3 runs to 12 residues. The germline V gene encodes CDR1 LGHDT and CDR2 YNNKEL (reference sequence). V was shortened by 0 bases and J by 8 bases, with 7 bases between the two germline ends.

This rearrangement joins TRBV3-1 to TRBJ2-7; 7 bases line up with TRBD1. CDR1 and CDR2 (germline): LGHDT, YNNKEL (reference sequence). This CDR3 is 15 amino acids long. V was clipped by 5 bases and J by 3 bases; unmatched bases: 10. DNA of the CDR3: TGTGCCAGCAGCTCGGGGACAGCAGGTTACTACGAGCAGTACTTC. Translated, it gives CASSSGTAGYYEQYF.

The gene calls are TRBV18 and TRBJ2-5; 7 nucleotides align to TRBD1. This CDR3 has 16 amino acids. Germline V gene data show CDR1 as KGHSH and CDR2 as LQKENI. With 4 bases clipped from V and 5 bases from J, the junction kept 13 bases outside the gene matches. The CDR3 here is CASSLRTGESRETQYF. The CDR3 coding sequence is TGTGCCAGCTCACTTCGGACAGGAGAATCCAGGGAGACCCAGTACTTC.

This clonotype was recorded once. J is TRBJ2-3 and V is TRBV7-6; no clear D. Germline V lookup: CDR1 SGHVS, CDR2 FNYEAQ. V was clipped by 5 bases and J by 4 bases, with 10 bases between them. The CDR3 covers 13 residues. CDR3 protein: CASSRTPPDTQYF. Here the CDR3 DNA reads TGTGCCAGCAGCCGTACCCCCCCAGATACGCAGTATTTT. Filled out from reference TRBV7-6 and TRBJ2-3, the complete variable domain reads GAGVSQSPRYKVTKRGQDVALRCDPISGHVSLYWYRQALGQGPEFLTYFNYEAQQDKSGLPNDRFSAERPEGSISTLTIQRTEQRDSAMYRCASSRTPPDTQYFGPGTRLTVL.

This clonotype was observed a single time. The J gene is TRBJ2-2, the V gene TRBV9; no clear D gene. This CDR3 spans 13 amino acids. In germline, CDR1 is SGDLS, CDR2 YYNGEE. Trimming took 4 bases from V and 7 from J, leaving 11 bases between them. The CDR3 loop reads CASSPRIDGELFF. The CDR3 coding sequence is TGTGCCAGCAGCCCCCGAATTGACGGGGAGCTGTTTTTT.

The chain couples TRBV9 to TRBJ2-7; D not certain. CDR1 and CDR2 from the germline V gene are SGDLS and YYNGEE. Trimming removed 3 bases at V and 2 bases at J, with 12 bases between. CDR3 length: 14 amino acids. CDR3 sequence reads: CASSATPSPYEQYF. The CDR3 DNA reads as TGTGCCAGCAGCGCCACACCGAGCCCCTACGAGCAGTACTTC.

V is TRBV9 and J is TRBJ2-7; D might be TRBD2 (6 bases). Germline-derived CDR1 and CDR2 are SGDLS and YYNGEE. Trimming took 2 bases from V and 3 from J, leaving 12 bases between them. The length of the CDR3 is 14 residues. The chain's CDR3 is CASSVGDWNYEQYF. The CDR3 nucleotides are TGTGCCAGCAGCGTGGGGGACTGGAACTACGAGCAGTACTTC.

This chain connects TRBV30 to TRBJ1-5, with D tentatively TRBD1 (6 bases). The CDR3 runs to 12 residues. Trimming cost V 5 bases and J 7 bases, with 12 bases left between them. Germline CDR1 is GTSNPN and CDR2 is SVGIG (reference sequence). The CDR3 protein is CAWGRGGQPQHF. The CDR3 nucleotides are TGTGCCTGGGGCAGGGGAGGGCAGCCCCAGCATTTT.

The chain employs TRBV4-1 and TRBJ2-3, with D unclear. Trimming removed 5 bases at V and 5 bases at J, with 11 bases between. Germline CDR1 is MGHRA and CDR2 is YSYEKL. This CDR3 is 13 amino acids long. The CDR3 DNA follows: TGCGCCAGCAGCGCTCGTAGTCAAGATACGCAGTATTTT. It yields the protein CASSARSQDTQYF.

The count of this clonotype is one. This sequence joins TRBV7-2 and TRBJ1-5; D uncertain. The CDR3 has 15 amino acids. Deletions cut 5 bases from V and 9 bases from J, with 20 bases between. Germline loops: CDR1 SGHTA, CDR2 FQGNSA. The CDR3 region is CASSPAVRYSSPQHF. CDR3 coding DNA: TGTGCCAGCAGCCCCGCGGTCAGATATTCTTCGCCCCAGCATTTT. Using reference TRBV7-2 and TRBJ1-5 for the parts outside the CDR3, the full variable domain is GAGVSQSPSNKVTEKGKDVELRCDPISGHTALYWYRQSLGQGLEFLIYFQGNSAPDKSGLPSDRFSAERTGGSVSTLTIQRTQQEDSAVYLCASSPAVRYSSPQHFGDGTRLSIL.

The chain carries TRBV30 and TRBJ1-5, with 8 nucleotides matching TRBD1. The CDR3 spans 14 residues. Trimming at V came to 0 bases and at J to 7 bases, leaving 5 bases not matched to a gene. The germline CDR1 and CDR2 sequences are GTSNPN and SVGIG (reference sequence). CDR3 DNA: TGTGCCTGGAGTGTAGGACAGGGATACCAGCCCCAGCATTTT. Encoded protein: CAWSVGQGYQPQHF. The whole variable domain, filled in from reference TRBV30 and TRBJ1-5, reads SQTIHQWPATLVQPVGSPLSLECTVEGTSNPNLYWYRQAAGRGLQLLFYSVGIGQISSEVPQNLSASRPQDRQFILSSKKLLLSDSGFYLCAWSVGQGYQPQHFGDGTRLSIL.

The chain employs TRBV11-2 and TRBJ1-1; D is unresolved. This CDR3 has 14 residues. CDR1 SGHAT and CDR2 FQNNGV come from the germline V gene. Between the trimmed V and J ends, which lost 1 base and 1 base, there was a span of 7 bases. The CDR3 spells CASSLVGKNTEAFF. The DNA for the CDR3 is TGTGCCAGCAGCTTAGTGGGGAAGAACACTGAAGCTTTCTTT. The full variable domain, its missing parts supplied by reference TRBV11-2 and TRBJ1-1, is EAGVAQSPRYKIIEKRQSVAFWCNPISGHATLYWYQQILGQGPKLLIQFQNNGVVDDSQLPKDRFSAERLKGVDSTLKIQPAKLEDSAVYLCASSLVGKNTEAFFGQGTRLTVV.

This clonotype was found once. The chain employs TRBV29-1 and TRBJ2-1; tentatively, D is TRBD2 (7 bases). The CDR3 spans 12 residues. CDR1 is SQVTM and CDR2 is ANQGSEA in the germline V gene. Trimming stripped 7 bases from V and 15 bases from J, with 22 bases between. The CDR3 coding sequence is TGCAGCGGACGAGGGGGGGCCCGCCCGCCGTTCTTC. It codes for CSGRGGARPPFF.

V is TRBV27 and J is TRBJ2-7; D might be TRBD1 (5 bases). This CDR3 spans 14 amino acids. V was cut by 5 bases and J by 4 bases, with 15 bases left in between. Per the germline V gene, CDR1 is MNHEY and CDR2 is SMNVEV (reference sequence). In nucleotides, the CDR3 is TGTGCCAGCAGTAGTAAGGGTCACAGGTACGAGCAGTACTTC. It yields the protein CASSSKGHRYEQYF.

This clonotype was observed a handful of times. The chain carries TRBV6-5 and TRBJ1-4; perhaps TRBD1 as D (5 bases). Trimming removed 5 bases from V and 8 bases from J, with 12 bases in between. The CDR3 loop spans 13 amino acids. CDR1 and CDR2 (germline): MNHEY, SVGAGI. In DNA, the CDR3 is TGTGCCAGCAGTGCCCGGGACCGCGAAAAACTGTTTTTT. Protein sequence: CASSARDREKLFF.